The rows below give T cell receptor beta chains drawn from one sample of a study of T cell clusters in autoimmune cytopenias. From the multiplex PCR reads, TCRdb lists one entry per CDR3 protein and no DNA. Its table lists 1,400 to 1,500 distinct CDR3 sequences. The same sample was also used in a study of T cell repertoires in aging, cancer and after chemotherapy.

The sequencing sample was made of peripheral blood. The receptors derive from a human donor in good health. CDR3s include the opening cysteine and the closing phenylalanine or tryptophan. Not every row has a clone size; where given, it reads once, few, many or a size class.

>TRBJ1-1|TRBV20-1|NA
CSARGLGEKGRNELNTEAFF
>TRBJ2-3|TRBV5-1|medium-sized
CASSWTSTDTQYF
>TRBJ2-3|TRBV30|NA
CAWSVGFTDTQYF
>TRBJ1-2|TRBV6-5|NA
CASSYSYRGAGGYTF
>TRBJ1-2|TRBV18|medium-sized
CASSDGDLSVGYTF
>TRBJ2-5|TRBV6-2/TRBV6-3|NA
CASSYLADGPNDQYF
>TRBJ2-3|TRBV4-2|NA
CASSQDYPSTDTQYF
>TRBJ1-3|TRBV11-2|medium-sized
CASTHLFGGSGNTIYF
>TRBJ2-7|TRBV6-2/TRBV6-3|large
CASVTGGLHEQYF
>TRBJ1-5|TRBV20-1|NA
CSASDQGAGQPQHF
>TRBJ2-3|TRBV25-1|medium-sized
CASSTQTGPDTQYF
>TRBJ1-1|TRBV6-5|large
CASSYSISTEAFF
>TRBJ1-2|TRBV10-3|medium-sized
CAISDRDRGYGYTF
>TRBJ1-2|TRBV30|NA
CAWSLGGGGGYGYTF
>TRBJ2-1|TRBV20-1|NA
CSAYTSGSVNEQFF
>TRBJ1-2|TRBV11-1|NA
CASSLDSGLANYGYTF
>TRBJ2-7|TRBV4-1|NA
CASSLGSGTDEQYF
>TRBJ2-7|TRBV11-1|large
CASSLENRAEQYF
>TRBJ1-2|TRBV27|NA
CASSPGGGPPHYGYTF
>TRBJ2-7|TRBV28|NA
CASSPNAADRAHEQYF
>TRBJ2-7|TRBV15|large
CATSRDPTVAEQYF